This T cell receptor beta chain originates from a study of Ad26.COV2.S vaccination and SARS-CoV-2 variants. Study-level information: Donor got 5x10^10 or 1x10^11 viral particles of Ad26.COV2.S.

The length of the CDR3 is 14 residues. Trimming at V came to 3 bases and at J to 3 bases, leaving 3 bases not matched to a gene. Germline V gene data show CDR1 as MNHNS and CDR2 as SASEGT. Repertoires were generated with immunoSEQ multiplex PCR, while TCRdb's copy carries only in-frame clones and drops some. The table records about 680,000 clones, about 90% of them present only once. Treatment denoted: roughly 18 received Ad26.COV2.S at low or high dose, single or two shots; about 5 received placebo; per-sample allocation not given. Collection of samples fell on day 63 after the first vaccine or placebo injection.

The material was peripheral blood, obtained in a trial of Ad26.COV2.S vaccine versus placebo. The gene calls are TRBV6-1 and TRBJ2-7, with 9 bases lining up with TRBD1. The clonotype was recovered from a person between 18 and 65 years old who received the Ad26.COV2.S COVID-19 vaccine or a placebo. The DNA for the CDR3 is TGTGCCAGCAGTGACGGGACAGGGATCTACGAGCAGTACTTC. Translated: CASSDGTGIYEQYF.